The 28 T cell receptor beta chains below come from one sample, sequenced in a study of a mutant IDH1 vaccine in newly diagnosed glioma. The time point: week 35, safety follow-up. It was 300 ug of mutant IDH1 20-mer peptide that made up each vaccine dose, given with topical imiquimod. The antigens these receptors bind are not known. This table comes from immunoSEQ multiplex PCR, and its TCRdb copy is limited to in-frame clones, with some not included. Found here are about 58,000 clones, about four fifths of them singletons; the top ten hold approximately 5%. Sequenced material: PBMCs, taken from a glioma patient whose treatment included an IDH1 peptide vaccine. The receptor set was obtained from a man aged 40-50 years with glioma.

V is TRBV27 and J is TRBJ2-7; TRBD1 aligns across 8 bases. Unmatched junction bases numbered 5, after V lost 7 bases and J lost 0 bases. The CDR3 runs to 14 residues. Germline-derived CDR1 and CDR2 are MNHEY and SMNVEV (reference sequence). The CDR3 sequence is CASTTGGSSYEQYF. The CDR3 DNA reads as TGTGCCAGCACTACAGGGGGGAGCTCCTACGAGCAGTACTTC.

This clone was picked up one time. J is TRBJ1-6 and V is TRBV2; D gene ambiguous. CDR1 SNHLY and CDR2 FYNNEI come from the germline V gene. CDR3 size: 15 residues. The V end was cut by 1 base, the J end by 8 bases, with 12 bases between. CDR3 sequence reads: CASSEVPLPDSPLHF. The CDR3 DNA sequence: TGTGCCAGCAGTGAAGTGCCCCTACCCGATTCACCCCTCCACTTT. The entire variable domain, with the rest obtained from reference TRBV2 and TRBJ1-6, is as follows: EPEVTQTPSHQVTQMGQEVILRCVPISNHLYFYWYRQILGQKVEFLVSFYNNEISEKSEIFDDQFSVERPDGSNFTLKIRSTKLEDSAMYFCASSEVPLPDSPLHFGNGTRLTVT.

This clone came up a few times. The chain couples TRBV9 to TRBJ2-2; either TRBD1 or TRBD2 may supply D (5 bases each). V dropped 2 bases and J dropped 4 bases, with 15 bases sitting between them. The CDR3 has 16 residues. Germline CDR1 reads SGDLS; CDR2 reads YYNGEE. CDR3 nucleotides: TGTGCCAGCAGCGTTGCAGGGACCGCGGGCACCGGGGAGCTGTTTTTT. This sequence encodes CASSVAGTAGTGELFF.

The chain couples TRBV5-6 to TRBJ2-3; D not certain. The V and J ends lost 3 bases and 13 bases respectively, with 21 bases between them. The CDR3 contains 14 residues. The V gene's germline CDR1 is SGHDT and CDR2 YYEEEE. This CDR3 reads CASSSDNAETYKYF. Here the CDR3 DNA reads TGTGCCAGCAGCTCTGATAATGCAGAAACTTACAAGTATTTT. The full variable domain, in which reference TRBV5-6 and TRBJ2-3 provide the parts outside the CDR3, is DAGVTQSPTHLIKTRGQQVTLRCSPKSGHDTVSWYQQALGQGPQFIFQYYEEEERQRGNFPDRFSGHQFPNYSSELNVNALLLGDSALYLCASSSDNAETYKYFGPGTRLTVL.

This chain uses TRBV7-9 with TRBJ2-7; 7 nucleotides line up with TRBD1. The V gene's germline CDR1 is SEHNR and CDR2 FQNEAQ (reference sequence). V lost 3 bases and J lost 3; bases outside the gene matches: 8. There are 15 residues in the CDR3. The CDR3 sequence: CASSFPGQNYYEQYF. CDR3 nucleotides: TGTGCCAGCAGCTTCCCGGGACAGAACTACTACGAGCAGTACTTC.

The chain combines TRBV27 with TRBJ2-7; no clear D. The CDR3 is 14 amino acids. V was cut by 5 bases and J by 3 bases, with 14 bases left in between. Germline values: CDR1 MNHEY, CDR2 SMNVEV (reference sequence). Here the CDR3 reads CASSPISGNYEQYF. DNA of the CDR3: TGTGCCAGCAGTCCGATATCAGGTAACTACGAGCAGTACTTC.

The chain combines TRBV5-1 with TRBJ2-2; no firm D call. Germline V gene data show CDR1 as SGHRS and CDR2 as YFSETQ. CDR3 length: 15 residues. Trimming left V 1 base short and J 7 bases short, with 14 bases between. The CDR3 sequence: CASSLFSTSGGELFF. CDR3 in DNA: TGCGCCAGCAGCTTGTTCAGTACCTCCGGCGGGGAGCTGTTTTTT.

V and J are TRBV11-2 and TRBJ2-1, with a possible D match to TRBD2 (6 bases). Germline lookup yields CDR1 SGHAT and CDR2 FQNNGV. The CDR3 has 16 amino acids. Trimming left V 4 bases short and J 5 bases short, with 18 bases between. The CDR3 loop reads CASSSSGTRGNNEQFF. CDR3 nucleotides: TGTGCCAGCAGCTCCTCCGGGACTCGGGGAAACAATGAGCAGTTCTTC. Complete variable domain (other parts from reference TRBV11-2 and TRBJ2-1): EAGVAQSPRYKIIEKRQSVAFWCNPISGHATLYWYQQILGQGPKLLIQFQNNGVVDDSQLPKDRFSAERLKGVDSTLKIQPAKLEDSAVYLCASSSSGTRGNNEQFFGPGTRLTVL.

CDR3 residues: CASSPGTGWMQTQYF. The CDR3 bases are TGTGCCAGCAGTCCTGGGACAGGGTGGATGCAGACCCAGTACTTC. The rearrangement links TRBV9 to TRBJ2-5; 9 bases map to TRBD1. Germline trimming cut 5 bases from V and 6 bases from J; bases unmatched to any gene: 11. Germline V gives CDR1 SGDLS, CDR2 YYNGEE. CDR3 length equals 15 residues.

The chain combines TRBV5-5 with TRBJ2-1; TRBD1 aligns across 11 bases. This CDR3 has 16 amino acids. After removal of 4 bases from V and 6 bases from J, the junction contained 9 bases not matched to a gene. Germline V gene lookup returns CDR1 SGHKS and CDR2 YYEKEE (reference sequence). CDR3 nucleotides: TGTGCCAGCAGCCCGAGGCCCGGGACAGGGGGCAATGAGCAGTTCTTC. As protein: CASSPRPGTGGNEQFF.

The V gene is TRBV13, the J gene TRBJ2-7, with 8 bases fitting TRBD1. Unmatched junction bases numbered 10, after V lost 5 bases and J lost 7 bases. This CDR3 has 14 residues. Germline V gives CDR1 PRHDT, CDR2 FYEKMQ (reference sequence). The CDR3 sequence: CASSTGTGPREQYF. CDR3 DNA: TGTGCCAGCAGCACCGGGACAGGCCCCCGGGAGCAGTACTTC.

The chain has TRBV25-1 and TRBJ1-2, with 7 bases matching TRBD1. V was clipped by 1 base and J by 7 bases; unmatched bases: 9. Germline lookup yields CDR1 MGHDK and CDR2 SYGVNS. The CDR3 is 15 residues long. In DNA, the CDR3 is TGTGCCAGCAGTGAATTCAGGGGGGCTGTCGGTGGCTACACCTTC. Translated: CASSEFRGAVGGYTF.

The CDR3 region has the DNA TGTGCCAGCAGTTGGGAGGGGAACACCGGGGAGCTGTTTTTT. It codes for CASSWEGNTGELFF. The rearrangement links TRBV6-6 to TRBJ2-2; 7 nucleotides align to TRBD2. The CDR3 is 14 residues long. V was clipped by 4 bases and J by 1 base; unmatched bases: 0. Germline lookup yields CDR1 MNHNY and CDR2 SVGAGI (reference sequence).

This sequence joins TRBV15 and TRBJ2-3; the match to TRBD2 covers 7 bases. The germline gives CDR1 LNHNV, CDR2 YYDKDF (reference sequence). V dropped 0 bases and J dropped 11; count of bases not matched to a gene: 11. The CDR3 consists of 15 residues. CDR3 residues: CATSRDGGTTYGQYF. The CDR3 nucleotides are TGTGCCACCAGCAGAGATGGTGGGACTACCTACGGGCAGTATTTT.

The V gene is TRBV7-9, the J gene TRBJ2-2; D is uncertain. The V and J ends lost 5 bases and 1 base respectively, with 8 bases between them. Germline V gene lookup returns CDR1 SEHNR and CDR2 FQNEAQ (reference sequence). The CDR3 length is 14 residues. CDR3 sequence (DNA): TGTGCCAGCAGCCTAACAGTGAACACCGGGGAGCTGTTTTTT. Amino acids: CASSLTVNTGELFF.

The chain is built from TRBV4-3 and TRBJ2-1; TRBD1 aligns across 10 bases. The CDR3 extends over 19 amino acids. V dropped 0 bases and J dropped 8; count of bases not matched to a gene: 16. Germline CDR1 and CDR2: LGHNA and YSLEER. The CDR3 coding sequence is TGCGCCAGCAGCCAAGATCGGTTTCGGGTAAGACAGGGGGCCGATGAGCAGTTCTTC. This codes for CASSQDRFRVRQGADEQFF.

V gene TRBV5-5 combines with J gene TRBJ2-3; maybe TRBD1 (6 bases). Per the germline V gene, CDR1 is SGHKS and CDR2 is YYEKEE (reference sequence). Trimming took 2 bases from V and 0 from J, leaving 7 bases between them. The CDR3 covers 14 residues. CDR3 residues: CASSLQGSTDTQYF. In nucleotides, the CDR3 is TGTGCCAGCAGCTTACAGGGAAGCACAGATACGCAGTATTTT.

The chain combines TRBV10-3 with TRBJ2-5; no firm D call. V was cut by 0 bases and J by 2 bases, with 10 bases left in between. The CDR3 length is 15 residues. Germline loops: CDR1 ENHRY, CDR2 SYGVKD. CDR3 in DNA: TGTGCCATCAGTGAGTCGGGCAGCACTCAAGAGACCCAGTACTTC. This codes for CAISESGSTQETQYF.

This chain joins TRBV19 and TRBJ1-5; TRBD1 matches 8 bases. Germline CDR1 LNHDA, CDR2 SQIVND (reference sequence). V shed 5 bases and J 2 bases; nucleotides not matched to a gene: 8. The CDR3 length is 16 residues. The CDR3 DNA reads TGTGCCAGTAGTCCTCGGACAGGGATCGGCAATCAGCCCCAGCATTTT. Translating gives CASSPRTGIGNQPQHF. The full variable domain, in which reference TRBV19 and TRBJ1-5 provide the parts outside the CDR3, is DGGITQSPKYLFRKEGQNVTLSCEQNLNHDAMYWYRQDPGQGLRLIYYSQIVNDFQKGDIAEGYSVSREKKESFPLTVTSAQKNPTAFYLCASSPRTGIGNQPQHFGDGTRLSIL.

The chain employs TRBV6-5 and TRBJ2-7, with a possible D match to TRBD2 (6 bases). From germline, CDR1 is MNHEY and CDR2 SVGAGI. V lost 4 bases and J lost 7, with 17 bases in between. The CDR3 has 14 residues. The CDR3 loop reads CASSFTSLAGEQYF. The CDR3 DNA sequence: TGTGCCAGCAGTTTTACCTCACTAGCTGGTGAGCAGTACTTC.

This clone came up once. The chain joins TRBV29-1 to TRBJ1-2; no firm D call. The CDR3 is made up of 13 amino acids. The germline CDR1 and CDR2 sequences are SQVTM and ANQGSEA. V lost 1 base, J lost 9 bases, and 15 bases lay in between. CDR3 nucleotide sequence: TGCAGCGTTGAAGCACTCAGGCCCACCAGCTACACCTTC. It is translated as CSVEALRPTSYTF.

The chain is built from TRBV9 and TRBJ2-3, with TRBD2 identical over 9 bases. The J segment lost 1 base and the V segment lost 4 bases, leaving 16 bases of the junction unmatched. The CDR3 spans 19 residues. Germline V gene sequence: CDR1 SGDLS, CDR2 YYNGEE. CDR3 sequence: CASSSNPGLAVIRTDTQYF. CDR3 nucleotide sequence: TGTGCCAGCAGCTCAAACCCGGGACTAGCCGTTATCCGCACAGATACGCAGTATTTT.

DNA of the CDR3: TGTGCTATCGGGGCGCAGCACGATACGCAGTATTTT. Its translation: CAIGAQHDTQYF. The V call is TRBV7-9, the J call TRBJ2-3; D possibly uses TRBD1 or TRBD2 (5 bases each). The CDR3 runs to 12 residues. CDR1 is SEHNR and CDR2 is FQNEAQ in the germline V gene (reference sequence).

The V gene is TRBV5-1, the J gene TRBJ1-1; tentatively, D is TRBD1 (6 bases). V lost 1 base and J 11 bases, leaving 18 bases between the germline ends. The CDR3 runs 14 residues. CDR1 is SGHRS and CDR2 is YFSETQ in the germline V gene. The CDR3 DNA is TGCGCCAGCAGCTTGTGGCGGGGGGCGGTTGGGGCTTTCTTT. It translates to CASSLWRGAVGAFF. The entire variable domain, with the rest obtained from reference TRBV5-1 and TRBJ1-1, is as follows: KAGVTQTPRYLIKTRGQQVTLSCSPISGHRSVSWYQQTPGQGLQFLFEYFSETQRNKGNFPGRFSGRQFSNSRSEMNVSTLELGDSALYLCASSLWRGAVGAFFGQGTRLTVV.

V is TRBV6-6 and J is TRBJ2-7; 8 bases are a match to TRBD1. The CDR3 sequence is 14 residues long. J was trimmed by 4 bases and V by 10 bases; bases with no gene match: 12. Germline V gives CDR1 MNHNY, CDR2 SVGAGI (reference sequence). CDR3 sequence: CATVGQGVMYEQYF. Here the CDR3 DNA reads TGTGCCACAGTTGGACAGGGTGTAATGTACGAGCAGTACTTC.

This clone was recorded a few times. This chain joins TRBV7-6 and TRBJ1-6; D call uncertain. The V and J ends lost 3 bases and 7 bases respectively, with 7 bases between them. Germline CDR1 SGHVS, CDR2 FNYEAQ. There are 13 residues in the CDR3. In nucleotides, the CDR3 is TGTGCCAGCAGCTTCAGCCCAAATTCACCCCTCCACTTT. As protein: CASSFSPNSPLHF.

The chain couples TRBV28 to TRBJ2-5; 8 nucleotides agree with TRBD2. Germline CDR1 MDHEN, CDR2 SYDVKM. Unmatched junction bases numbered 6, after V lost 1 base and J lost 2 bases. CDR3 length equals 16 residues. In DNA form, the CDR3 reads TGTGCCAGCAGTTTATCTAGCGGGCCTTCACAAGAGACCCAGTACTTC. Protein sequence: CASSLSSGPSQETQYF.

V is TRBV15 and J is TRBJ1-5; the D is unclear. Trimming shortened V by 5 bases and J by 0 bases, and 8 bases separated the two germline ends. The CDR3 contains 14 residues. The germline V gene encodes CDR1 LNHNV and CDR2 YYDKDF (reference sequence). The CDR3 reads CATSGLGSNQPQHF. The CDR3 DNA is TGTGCCACCAGCGGTCTGGGTAGCAATCAGCCCCAGCATTTT. Drawing the rest from reference TRBV15 and TRBJ1-5, the complete variable domain is DAMVIQNPRYQVTQFGKPVTLSCSQTLNHNVMYWYQQKSSQAPKLLFHYYDKDFNNEADTPDNFQSRRPNTSFCFLDIRSPGLGDTAMYLCATSGLGSNQPQHFGDGTRLSIL.